This T cell receptor (beta chain) comes out of a study of blood T cell repertoires in COVID-19. Study overall: The origin of the acute and convalescent COVID-19 samples was the United States, Italy and Spain. In each case, the material was cDNA or gDNA derived from T cells, B-cell-depleted T cells, or PBMCs.

This CDR3 spans 12 amino acids. In the study's own analysis: It was from reference gene primer amplification that nucleated cell counts were estimated. Repertoires were generated with immunoSEQ multiplex PCR, while TCRdb's copy carries only in-frame clones and drops some. V and J calls and clone size are given by that table; D and trimming were obtained from the DNA. The table has fewer than 200,000 clones, approximately 80% seen once. The sample was peripheral blood. The chain links TRBV21-1 to TRBJ2-6; the tabulated D call, TRBD2, remains unverified against the DNA. TRBV21-1 is a listed pseudogene. This clonotype was obtained from a human donor in a cohort sampled during active COVID-19. CDR3 DNA: TGTGCCAGCAGCATAGGGGCCAACGTCCTGACTTTC. Amino acids: CASSIGANVLTF.